One sample yielded the 25 T cell receptor beta chains listed below, sequenced in a study of blood T cell repertoires in COVID-19 (dated by TCRdb to 2020 to 2021). Receptor amplification or capture employed the immunoSEQ multiplex PCR assay. TCRdb holds this immuneACCESS table with in-frame rearrangements only. Some clones are missing; in checked studies, unresolved V genes explain under half, and the rest has no known cause. A total of a few hundred thousand clones appear in this sample, around 85% of them only once. The ten largest account for 2.4% of the sample. The sequencing sample was made of peripheral blood. Receptors were obtained from a woman in her 70s with COVID-19, enrolled during active disease.

This sequence joins TRBV7-2 and TRBJ1-4; a weak D match, TRBD1 (6 bases). Trimming left V 5 bases short and J 5 bases short, with 12 bases between. There are 14 residues in the CDR3. CDR1 is SGHTA and CDR2 is FQGNSA in the germline V gene. CDR3: CASSPIQGNEKLFF. The CDR3 DNA is TGTGCCAGCAGCCCCATCCAGGGGAATGAAAAACTGTTTTTT.

V and J are TRBV19 and TRBJ2-7; 7 bases are a match to TRBD1. V was pared by 7 bases and J by 0 bases, with 6 bases of the junction left unmatched. The V gene's germline CDR1 is LNHDA and CDR2 SQIVND (reference sequence). CDR3 length: 14 residues. CDR3 loop: CASTTTGLSYEQYF. CDR3 nucleotides: TGTGCCAGTACCACGACAGGGCTCTCCTACGAGCAGTACTTC.

The J gene is TRBJ2-7, the V gene TRBV7-9; D is uncertain. The V end lost 1 base, the J end lost 0 bases, and 16 bases lay between the germline ends. The germline V gene encodes CDR1 SEHNR and CDR2 FQNEAQ (reference sequence). The CDR3 loop spans 17 amino acids. CDR3 sequence (DNA): TGTGCCAGCAGCTTAGACGGTTTGTTGTTCGTCTCCTACGAGCAGTACTTC. Translation gives CASSLDGLLFVSYEQYF.

The chain is built from TRBV5-1 and TRBJ1-2; D gene unclear. CDR1 is SGHRS, CDR2 YFSETQ, per germline. This CDR3 comprises 15 residues. Trimming pared 4 bases from V and 4 bases from J, leaving 17 bases between. In nucleotides, the CDR3 is TGCGCCAGCAGCCCCCTTGGGGTAGGACTCTATGGCTACACCTTC. Translation: CASSPLGVGLYGYTF.

A single count supports this clone. In DNA, the CDR3 is TGTGCCAGCAGTTCCGGGCCGGGGAATTCACCCCTCCACTTT. It is translated as CASSSGPGNSPLHF. The chain carries TRBV6-2 or TRBV6-3 and TRBJ1-6; D unclear. V was shortened by 4 bases and J by 7 bases, with 11 bases between the two germline ends. The germline V gene encodes CDR1 MNHEY and CDR2 SVGEGT. The CDR3 sequence is 14 residues long.

The rearrangement joins TRBV2 to TRBJ1-3; D is undetermined. Looked up from germline, CDR1 is SNHLY and CDR2 is FYNNEI. The CDR3 spans 14 residues. Trimming removed 4 bases from V and 0 bases from J, with 7 bases in between. The CDR3 loop is CASSGGNSGNTIYF. The CDR3, as DNA: TGTGCCAGCAGTGGCGGGAACTCTGGAAACACCATATATTTT.

The chain joins TRBV7-2 to TRBJ2-3; 8 bases agree with TRBD2. Looked up from germline, CDR1 is SGHTA and CDR2 is FQGNSA. The ends lost 0 bases at V and 3 bases at J; junction bases unmatched: 5. The CDR3 runs to 16 residues. This CDR3 is CASSLALAGKTDTQYF. The CDR3 DNA reads TGTGCCAGCAGCTTAGCCTTAGCGGGGAAGACAGATACGCAGTATTTT. The whole variable domain, filled in from reference TRBV7-2 and TRBJ2-3, reads GAGVSQSPSNKVTEKGKDVELRCDPISGHTALYWYRQSLGQGLEFLIYFQGNSAPDKSGLPSDRFSAERTGGSVSTLTIQRTQQEDSAVYLCASSLALAGKTDTQYFGPGTRLTVL.

As for this clone: This sample includes further DNA sequences coding for the same CDR3. The rearrangement links TRBV5-1 to TRBJ1-3; D ambiguous. There are 14 residues in the CDR3. Germline V lookup: CDR1 SGHRS, CDR2 YFSETQ. V lost 4 bases and J lost 4, with 12 bases in between. The CDR3 DNA reads TGCGCCAGCAGCCCAGCCGGGGTCGGAAACACCATATATTTT. The encoded protein is CASSPAGVGNTIYF.

This clone was seen only a few times. The chain is built from TRBV6-5 and TRBJ2-7, with D maybe TRBD2 (5 bases). The germline V gene encodes CDR1 MNHEY and CDR2 SVGAGI. V dropped 7 bases and J dropped 7 bases, with 17 bases sitting between them. The CDR3 has 13 residues. CDR3 sequence (DNA): TGTGCCAGCACCCCCCGGGTCTCGGGGGAGCAGTACTTC. Residues: CASTPRVSGEQYF.

The rearrangement uses TRBV27 and TRBJ2-5, with D perhaps matching TRBD2 (6 bases). The germline V and J ends were trimmed by 4 bases and 2 bases, with 20 bases remaining between them. Germline values: CDR1 MNHEY, CDR2 SMNVEV (reference sequence). This CDR3 has 17 amino acids. The CDR3 spells CASSSGTGRGWQETQYF. The CDR3, as DNA: TGTGCCAGCAGTTCCGGAACCGGACGGGGGTGGCAAGAGACCCAGTACTTC.

This clone has more than one count but fewer than ten. The genes are TRBV18 and TRBJ1-2; no clear D. The germline CDR1 and CDR2 sequences are KGHSH and LQKENI. CDR3 size: 14 residues. The V end was cut by 6 bases, the J end by 4 bases, with 15 bases between. The CDR3 sequence: CASSRPDGLYGYTF. In nucleotides, the CDR3 is TGTGCCAGCTCCCGACCGGACGGACTCTATGGCTACACCTTC.

The CDR3 DNA reads TGTGCCAGCAGCTTAGGGGTCTTGGGGCTCTCTTATAATTCACCCCTCCACTTT. It is translated as CASSLGVLGLSYNSPLHF. The V gene is TRBV11-3, the J gene TRBJ1-6, with D possibly TRBD1 on 5 matching bases. V lost 1 base and J 4 bases, leaving 17 bases between the germline ends. The germline V gene encodes CDR1 SGHNT and CDR2 YENEEA. CDR3 size: 18 residues.

The chain links TRBV6-2 or TRBV6-3 to TRBJ2-3; perhaps TRBD1 as D (5 bases). The CDR3 extends over 16 amino acids. Trimming took 5 bases from V and 4 from J, leaving 19 bases between them. Germline-derived CDR1 and CDR2 are MNHEY and SVGEGT. CDR3 bases: TGTGCCAGCAGTCCCAATGGACACGTTAACGCAGATACGCAGTATTTT. Translated: CASSPNGHVNADTQYF.

V usage is TRBV29-1 and J usage is TRBJ2-3; 8 bases map to TRBD1. Germline CDR1 reads SQVTM; CDR2 reads ANQGSEA. Germline trimming cut 4 bases from V and 5 bases from J; bases unmatched to any gene: 11. The CDR3 runs to 15 residues. DNA for the CDR3: TGCAGCGTTGCCCCTTGGCAGGGGGCACGAGATACGCAGTATTTT. This encodes CSVAPWQGARDTQYF.

V usage is TRBV7-8 and J usage is TRBJ1-4, with 9 bases fitting TRBD1. The CDR3 runs 19 residues. Trimming cost V 4 bases and J 5 bases; bases outside gene matches: 17. Germline loops: CDR1 SGHVS, CDR2 FQNEAQ. The CDR3 is CASSSISLSRDRANEKLFF. DNA of the CDR3: TGTGCCAGCAGCTCCATCAGTCTCAGTAGGGACAGGGCGAATGAAAAACTGTTTTTT.

This clone has just one count. This chain links TRBV23-1 with TRBJ1-2; 7 nucleotides line up with TRBD1. TRBV23-1 is recorded as an ORF, its role being uncertain. The CDR3 has 18 residues. V shed 4 bases, J shed 4 bases, and the junction held 18 bases outside the gene matches. CDR3 coding DNA: TGCGCCAGCAGTCGCGAATTCACCCCACACAGGGGAGGCTATGGCTACACCTTC. It specifies CASSREFTPHRGGYGYTF.

The chain is built from TRBV10-3 and TRBJ1-5; unclear D gene. CDR3 length: 14 residues. Trimming pared 2 bases from V and 4 bases from J, leaving 9 bases between. CDR1 and CDR2 (germline): ENHRY, SYGVKD. The CDR3 protein is CAISENSVNQPQHF. In DNA form, the CDR3 reads TGTGCCATCAGTGAGAATTCAGTAAATCAGCCCCAGCATTTT.

The rearrangement joins TRBV14 to TRBJ2-5, with 7 bases matching TRBD1. Germline-derived CDR1 and CDR2 are SGHDN and FVKESK. The CDR3 is made up of 16 amino acids. With V trimmed by 2 bases and J by 5 bases, 11 bases remained unmatched. CDR3 DNA sequence: TGTGCCAGCAGCCAATGGACAGGAGTTCAGGGGGAGACCCAGTACTTC. Protein sequence: CASSQWTGVQGETQYF.

The rearrangement uses TRBV6-2 or TRBV6-3 and TRBJ2-5; D is possibly TRBD1 (6 bases). Trimming took off 5 bases at V and 7 bases at J, with 17 bases between the two ends. This CDR3 spans 14 amino acids. The germline gives CDR1 MNHEY, CDR2 SVGEGT. CDR3 coding DNA: TGTGCCAGCAGTCGGGACACCGGAGGCGCGACCCAGTACTTC. Translation gives CASSRDTGGATQYF.

This clone was observed a handful of times. This chain links TRBV19 with TRBJ2-2; 8 bases line up with TRBD2. CDR1 and CDR2 (germline): LNHDA, SQIVND (reference sequence). CDR3 length equals 16 residues. V dropped 2 bases and J dropped 6; count of bases not matched to a gene: 8. CDR3 region: CASSIIGGALAGELFF. DNA of the CDR3: TGTGCCAGTAGTATAATCGGGGGGGCGTTGGCCGGGGAGCTGTTTTTT. The variable domain in full, completed from reference TRBV19 and TRBJ2-2, reads DGGITQSPKYLFRKEGQNVTLSCEQNLNHDAMYWYRQDPGQGLRLIYYSQIVNDFQKGDIAEGYSVSREKKESFPLTVTSAQKNPTAFYLCASSIIGGALAGELFFGEGSRLTVL.

This chain connects TRBV11-2 to TRBJ2-3, with TRBD2 as a possible D gene (6 bases). Germline assignment: CDR1 SGHAT and CDR2 FQNNGV. This CDR3 is built from 13 residues. The V end lost 1 base, the J end lost 4 bases, and 6 bases lay between the germline ends. The CDR3 DNA is TGTGCCAGCAGCTTAGTAGCGGCAGATACGCAGTATTTT. This sequence encodes CASSLVAADTQYF.

The V gene is TRBV12-5, the J gene TRBJ2-5; 7 bases align to TRBD2. J lost 5 bases, V lost 2 bases, and 8 bases had no gene match. The germline V gene has CDR1 LGHNT and CDR2 FRNRAP. This CDR3 spans 15 amino acids. This CDR3 reads CASGLPLGRDETQYF. The CDR3 coding sequence is TGTGCTAGTGGTTTGCCCCTGGGGAGGGATGAGACCCAGTACTTC.

The J gene is TRBJ1-6, the V gene TRBV11-3, with D possibly being TRBD1 (5 bases). The CDR3 runs 17 residues. Germline V CDR1 and CDR2: SGHNT, YENEEA. Between the trimmed V and J ends, which lost 2 bases and 2 bases, there was a span of 13 bases. The CDR3 DNA reads TGTGCCAGCAGCTTAATAGGGGATGGAGCCTATAATTCACCCCTCCACTTT. It encodes CASSLIGDGAYNSPLHF.

The V gene is TRBV24-1, the J gene TRBJ2-2, with D hard to call. Trimming pared 0 bases from V and 1 base from J, leaving 8 bases between. The length of the CDR3 is 16 residues. Germline CDR1 reads KGHDR; CDR2 reads SFDVKD. CDR3 DNA sequence: TGTGCCACCAGTGATTTGCTAGGAGTGAACACCGGGGAGCTGTTTTTT. This codes for CATSDLLGVNTGELFF.

This clone was seen only once. The V gene is TRBV2, the J gene TRBJ2-2; TRBD2 agrees at 9 bases. Germline CDR1 SNHLY, CDR2 FYNNEI. V shed 5 bases, J shed 2 bases, and the junction held 3 bases outside the gene matches. This CDR3 is built from 15 residues. The CDR3 DNA is TGTGCCAGCAGTTCTAGCGGGGTAAACACCGGGGAGCTGTTTTTT. Translated: CASSSSGVNTGELFF.